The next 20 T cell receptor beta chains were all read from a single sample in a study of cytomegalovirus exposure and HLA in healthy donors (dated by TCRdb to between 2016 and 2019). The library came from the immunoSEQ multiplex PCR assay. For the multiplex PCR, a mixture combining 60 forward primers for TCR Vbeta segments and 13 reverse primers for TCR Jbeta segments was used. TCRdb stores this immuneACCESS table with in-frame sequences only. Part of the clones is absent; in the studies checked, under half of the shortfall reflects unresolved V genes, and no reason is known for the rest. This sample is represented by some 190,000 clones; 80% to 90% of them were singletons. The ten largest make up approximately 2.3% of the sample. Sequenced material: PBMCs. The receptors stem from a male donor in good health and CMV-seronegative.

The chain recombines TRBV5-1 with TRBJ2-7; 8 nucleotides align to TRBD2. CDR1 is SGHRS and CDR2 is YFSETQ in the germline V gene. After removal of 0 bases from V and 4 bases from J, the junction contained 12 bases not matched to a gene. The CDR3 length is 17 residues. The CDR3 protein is CASSLAVREGMEYEQYF. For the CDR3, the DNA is TGCGCCAGCAGCTTGGCGGTCCGGGAGGGGATGGAATACGAGCAGTACTTC.

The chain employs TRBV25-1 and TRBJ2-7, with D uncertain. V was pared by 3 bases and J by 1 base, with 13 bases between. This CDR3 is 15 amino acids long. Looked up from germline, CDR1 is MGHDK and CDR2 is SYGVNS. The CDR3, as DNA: TGTGCCAGCAGTGAGGGTCAGGATAAATCCTACGAGCAGTACTTC. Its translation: CASSEGQDKSYEQYF.

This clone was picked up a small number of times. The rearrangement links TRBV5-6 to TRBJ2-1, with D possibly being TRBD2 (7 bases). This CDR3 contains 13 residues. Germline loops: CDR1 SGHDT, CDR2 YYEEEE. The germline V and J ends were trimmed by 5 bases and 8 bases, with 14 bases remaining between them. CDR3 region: CASRVVGGHEQFF. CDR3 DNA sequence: TGTGCCAGCAGGGTGGTGGGGGGGCATGAGCAGTTCTTC.

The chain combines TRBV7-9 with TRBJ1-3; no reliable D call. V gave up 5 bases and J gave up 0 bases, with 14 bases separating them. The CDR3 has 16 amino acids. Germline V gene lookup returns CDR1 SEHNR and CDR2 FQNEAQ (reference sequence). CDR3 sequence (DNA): TGTGCCAGCAGCCTGGGGAGGGCCTACTCTGGAAACACCATATATTTT. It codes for CASSLGRAYSGNTIYF.

The CDR3 spells CSVEGHSSYEQYF. CDR3 nucleotides: TGCAGCGTTGAAGGGCACAGCTCCTACGAGCAGTACTTC. This chain joins TRBV29-1 and TRBJ2-7; D gene uncertain. V was pared by 1 base and J by 0 bases, with 7 bases between. The V gene's germline CDR1 is SQVTM and CDR2 ANQGSEA. The CDR3 contains 13 residues.

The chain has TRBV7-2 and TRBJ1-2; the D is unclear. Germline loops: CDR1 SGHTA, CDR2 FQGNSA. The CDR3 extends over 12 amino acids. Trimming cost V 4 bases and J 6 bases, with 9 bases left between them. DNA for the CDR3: TGTGCCAGCAGCTCCCGTCTCCATGGCTACACCTTC. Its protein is CASSSRLHGYTF. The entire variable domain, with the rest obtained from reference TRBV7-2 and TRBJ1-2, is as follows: GAGVSQSPSNKVTEKGKDVELRCDPISGHTALYWYRQSLGQGLEFLIYFQGNSAPDKSGLPSDRFSAERTGGSVSTLTIQRTQQEDSAVYLCASSSRLHGYTFGSGTRLTVV.

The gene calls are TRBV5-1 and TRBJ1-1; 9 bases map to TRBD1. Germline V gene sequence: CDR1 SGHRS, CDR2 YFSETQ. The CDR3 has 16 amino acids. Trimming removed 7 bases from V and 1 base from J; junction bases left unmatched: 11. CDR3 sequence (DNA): TGCGCCAGCGGAACAAGTCCGGGACAGGGGAACACTGAAGCTTTCTTT. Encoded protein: CASGTSPGQGNTEAFF. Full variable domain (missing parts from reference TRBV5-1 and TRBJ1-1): KAGVTQTPRYLIKTRGQQVTLSCSPISGHRSVSWYQQTPGQGLQFLFEYFSETQRNKGNFPGRFSGRQFSNSRSEMNVSTLELGDSALYLCASGTSPGQGNTEAFFGQGTRLTVV.

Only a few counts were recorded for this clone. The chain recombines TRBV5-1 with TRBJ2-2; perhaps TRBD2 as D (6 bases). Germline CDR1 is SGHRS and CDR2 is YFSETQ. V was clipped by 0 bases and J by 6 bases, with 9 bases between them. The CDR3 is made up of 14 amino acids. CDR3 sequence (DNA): TGCGCCAGCAGCTTGGCCGGGGGTGCCGGGGAGCTGTTTTTT. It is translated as CASSLAGGAGELFF.

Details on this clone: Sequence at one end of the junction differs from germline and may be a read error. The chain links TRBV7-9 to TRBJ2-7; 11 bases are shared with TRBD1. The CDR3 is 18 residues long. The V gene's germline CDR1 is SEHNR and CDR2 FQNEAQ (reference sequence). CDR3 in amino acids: CSSSLSGQGAAGTREQYF. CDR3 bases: TGTTCCAGCAGCCTAAGCGGACAGGGGGCGGCGGGAACCCGCGAGCAGTACTTC.

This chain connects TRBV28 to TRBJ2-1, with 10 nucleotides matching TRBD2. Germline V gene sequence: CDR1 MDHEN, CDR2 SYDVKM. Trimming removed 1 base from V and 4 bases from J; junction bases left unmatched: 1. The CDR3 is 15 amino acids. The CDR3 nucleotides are TGTGCCAGCAGTTTATCTAGCGGGGGTTACAATGAGCAGTTCTTC. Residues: CASSLSSGGYNEQFF.

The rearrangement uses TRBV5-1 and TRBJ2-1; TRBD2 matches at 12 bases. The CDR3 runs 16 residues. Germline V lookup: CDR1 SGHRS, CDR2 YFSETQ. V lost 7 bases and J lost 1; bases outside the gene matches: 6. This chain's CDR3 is CASDLAGGRSYNEQFF. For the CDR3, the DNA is TGCGCCAGCGACCTAGCGGGGGGGCGATCCTACAATGAGCAGTTCTTC.

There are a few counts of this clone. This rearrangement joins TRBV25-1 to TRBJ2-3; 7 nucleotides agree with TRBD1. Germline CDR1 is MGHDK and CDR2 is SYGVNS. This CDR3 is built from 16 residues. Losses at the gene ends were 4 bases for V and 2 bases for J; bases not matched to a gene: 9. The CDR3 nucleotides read TGTGCCAGCAGTGCCCGGGACAGCCGGATCACAGATACGCAGTATTTT. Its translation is CASSARDSRITDTQYF. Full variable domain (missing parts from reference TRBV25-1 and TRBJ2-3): EADIYQTPRYLVIGTGKKITLECSQTMGHDKMYWYQQDPGMELHLIHYSYGVNSTEKGDLSSESTVSRIRTEHFPLTLESARPSHTSQYLCASSARDSRITDTQYFGPGTRLTVL.

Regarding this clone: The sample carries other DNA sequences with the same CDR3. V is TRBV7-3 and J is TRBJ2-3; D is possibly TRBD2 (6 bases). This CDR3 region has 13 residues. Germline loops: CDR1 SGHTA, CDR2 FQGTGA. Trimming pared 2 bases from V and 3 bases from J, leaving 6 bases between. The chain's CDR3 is CASSLGGTDTQYF. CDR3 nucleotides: TGTGCCAGCAGCTTAGGGGGGACAGATACGCAGTATTTT.

The CDR3 bases are TGTGCCAGCAGCTTAGAAGGACAGGGAGTACCAGATACGCAGTATTTT. It is translated as CASSLEGQGVPDTQYF. V is TRBV7-2 and J is TRBJ2-3; TRBD1 aligns across 8 bases. Germline V CDR1 and CDR2: SGHTA, FQGNSA. The CDR3 consists of 16 residues. The junction had 7 bases not matched to a gene; V was cut back by 1 base and J by 4 bases.

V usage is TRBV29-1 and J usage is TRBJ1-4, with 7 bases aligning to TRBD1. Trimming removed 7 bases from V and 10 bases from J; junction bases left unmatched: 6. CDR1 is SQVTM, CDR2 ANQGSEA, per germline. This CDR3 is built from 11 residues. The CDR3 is CSASRQGKLFF. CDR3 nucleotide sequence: TGCAGCGCCAGCCGACAGGGAAAACTGTTTTTT.

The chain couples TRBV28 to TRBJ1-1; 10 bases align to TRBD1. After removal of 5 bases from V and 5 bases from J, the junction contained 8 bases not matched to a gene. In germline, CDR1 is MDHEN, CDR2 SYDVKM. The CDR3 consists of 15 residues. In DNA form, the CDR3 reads TGTGCCAGCAGTGCGGCGGGACAGGGGCAGACTGAAGCTTTCTTT. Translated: CASSAAGQGQTEAFF.

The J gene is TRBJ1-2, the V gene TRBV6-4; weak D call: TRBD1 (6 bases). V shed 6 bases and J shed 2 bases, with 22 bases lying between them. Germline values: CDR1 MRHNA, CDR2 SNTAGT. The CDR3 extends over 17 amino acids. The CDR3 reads CASSGGAGAHPNYGYTF. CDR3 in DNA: TGTGCCAGCAGCGGGGGGGCAGGGGCGCACCCCAACTATGGCTACACCTTC.

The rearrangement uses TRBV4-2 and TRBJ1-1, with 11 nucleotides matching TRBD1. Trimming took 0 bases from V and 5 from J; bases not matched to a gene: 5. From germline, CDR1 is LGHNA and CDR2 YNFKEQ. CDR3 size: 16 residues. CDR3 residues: CASSQDGGTGGTEAFF. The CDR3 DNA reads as TGTGCCAGCAGCCAAGATGGCGGGACAGGGGGTACTGAAGCTTTCTTT.

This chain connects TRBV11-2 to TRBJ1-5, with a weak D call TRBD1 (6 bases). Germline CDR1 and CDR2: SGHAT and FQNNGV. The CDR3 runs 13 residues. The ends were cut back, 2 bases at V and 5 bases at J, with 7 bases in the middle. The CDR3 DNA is TGTGCCAGCAGCTTATGGGGGCATCAGCCCCAGCATTTT. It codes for CASSLWGHQPQHF.

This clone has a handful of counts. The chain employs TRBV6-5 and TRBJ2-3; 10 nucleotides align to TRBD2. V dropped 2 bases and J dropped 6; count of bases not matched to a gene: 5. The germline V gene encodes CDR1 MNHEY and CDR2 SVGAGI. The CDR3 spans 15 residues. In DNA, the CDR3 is TGTGCCAGCAGTTACAGGCTAGCGGGAGTTGATACGCAGTATTTT. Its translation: CASSYRLAGVDTQYF.